This section outlines one T cell receptor (beta chain) sequence together with its context. The Seattle patients, enrolled during active infection, were followed longitudinally. Some clones are missing from TCRdb's copy, which holds only in-frame ones; the method was immunoSEQ multiplex PCR. Counted here are around 150,000 clones, about nine tenths occurring once; the ten biggest clones make up nearly 5%. This sample stems from a study of blood T cell repertoires in COVID-19. Study-level background: COVID-19 samples from acute and convalescent phases originated in the United States, Italy and Spain. Sources were T cells, B-cell-depleted T cells, or PBMCs; the material itself was cDNA or gDNA.

Trimming took 5 bases from V and 4 from J, leaving 9 bases between them. In germline, CDR1 is LGHDT, CDR2 YNNKEL (reference sequence). The CDR3 is made up of 13 amino acids. The chain couples TRBV3-1 (or the pseudogene TRBV3-2) to TRBJ2-1, with D possibly TRBD2 on 6 matching bases. Sequenced: peripheral blood. The sequence was obtained from a man aged 30 to 45 with COVID-19, enrolled during active disease. The CDR3 protein is CASSFSGYNEQFF. CDR3 bases: TGTGCCAGCAGCTTCAGCGGGTACAATGAGCAGTTCTTC.